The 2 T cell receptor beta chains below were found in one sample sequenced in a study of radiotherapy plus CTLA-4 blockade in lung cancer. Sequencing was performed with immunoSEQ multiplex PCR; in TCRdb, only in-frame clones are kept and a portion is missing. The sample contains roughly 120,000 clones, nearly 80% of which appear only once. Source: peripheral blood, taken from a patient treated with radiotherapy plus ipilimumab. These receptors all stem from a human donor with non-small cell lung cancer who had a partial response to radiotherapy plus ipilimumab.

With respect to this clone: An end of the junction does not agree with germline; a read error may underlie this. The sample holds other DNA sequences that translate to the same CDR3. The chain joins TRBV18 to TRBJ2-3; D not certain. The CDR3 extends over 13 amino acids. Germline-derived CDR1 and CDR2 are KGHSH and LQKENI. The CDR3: CASSPPSRDTQYF. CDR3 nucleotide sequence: TGTGCCAGCTCGCCACCGTCTCGGGATACGCAGTATTTT.

The CDR3 nucleotides read TGTGCCAGCAGATCATATACGGCGGGAGGGCCGGACGAGCAGTACTTC. This translates into CASRSYTAGGPDEQYF. V is TRBV5-6 and J is TRBJ2-7; 9 positions match TRBD2. V gave up 5 bases and J gave up 5 bases; unmatched junction bases: 14. This CDR3 region has 16 residues. Germline CDR1 SGHDT, CDR2 YYEEEE.